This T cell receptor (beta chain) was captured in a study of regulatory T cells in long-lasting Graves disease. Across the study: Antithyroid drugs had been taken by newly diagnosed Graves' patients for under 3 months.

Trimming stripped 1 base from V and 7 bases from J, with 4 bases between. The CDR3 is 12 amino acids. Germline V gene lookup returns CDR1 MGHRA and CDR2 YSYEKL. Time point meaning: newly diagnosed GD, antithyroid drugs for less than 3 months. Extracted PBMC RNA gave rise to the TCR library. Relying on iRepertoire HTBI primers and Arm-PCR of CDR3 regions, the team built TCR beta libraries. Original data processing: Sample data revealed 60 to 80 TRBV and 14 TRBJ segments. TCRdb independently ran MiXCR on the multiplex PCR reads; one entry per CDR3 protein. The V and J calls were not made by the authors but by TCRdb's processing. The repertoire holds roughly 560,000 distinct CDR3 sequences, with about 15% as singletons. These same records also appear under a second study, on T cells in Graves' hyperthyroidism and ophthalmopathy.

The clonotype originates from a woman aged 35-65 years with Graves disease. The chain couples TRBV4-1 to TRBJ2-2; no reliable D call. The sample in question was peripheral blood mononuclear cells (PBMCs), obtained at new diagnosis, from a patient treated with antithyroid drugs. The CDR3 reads CASSQASGELFF. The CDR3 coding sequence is TGCGCCAGCAGCCAAGCGAGCGGGGAGCTGTTTTTT.